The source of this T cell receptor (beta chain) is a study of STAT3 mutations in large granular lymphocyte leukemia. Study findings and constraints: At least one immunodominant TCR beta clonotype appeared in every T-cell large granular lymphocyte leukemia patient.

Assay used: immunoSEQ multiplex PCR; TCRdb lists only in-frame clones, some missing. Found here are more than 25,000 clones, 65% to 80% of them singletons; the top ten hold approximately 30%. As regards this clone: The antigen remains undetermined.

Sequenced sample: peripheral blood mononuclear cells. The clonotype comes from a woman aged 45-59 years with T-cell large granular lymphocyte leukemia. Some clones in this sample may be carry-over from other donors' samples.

In nucleotides, the CDR3 is TGTGCCAGCAGTTACTCGACTAGCGGGGGAGATACGCAGTATTTT. The encoded protein is CASSYSTSGGDTQYF. The genes are TRBV6-6 and TRBJ2-3; TRBD2 aligns across 12 bases. After removal of 0 bases from V and 5 bases from J, the junction contained 0 bases not matched to a gene. The CDR3 has 15 amino acids. Germline V CDR1 and CDR2: MNHNY, SVGAGI (reference sequence).